The 27 T cell receptor beta chains reported below all come from one sample, sequenced in a study of T cell responses to AZD1222 COVID-19 vaccine. Clones were read by immunoSEQ multiplex PCR, and TCRdb kept only the in-frame ones, dropping some. Among 150,000 or so clones, roughly nine tenths were seen once, and the ten largest hold 5.1%. Sequenced material: peripheral blood, taken on day 0 of AZD1222 vaccination. Receptors originate from an adult in good health.

The chain combines TRBV19 with TRBJ2-1, with 9 bases matching TRBD1. Germline V gene lookup returns CDR1 LNHDA and CDR2 SQIVND (reference sequence). V shed 8 bases, J shed 8 bases, and the junction held 7 bases outside the gene matches. The CDR3 contains 13 residues. In DNA form, the CDR3 reads TGTGCCAGTCAAGGACAGGGGTTCTATGAGCAGTTCTTC. This translates into CASQGQGFYEQFF.

The chain couples TRBV20-1 to TRBJ2-7; 9 nucleotides line up with TRBD1. The V gene end was trimmed by 3 bases and the J gene end by 2 bases; junction bases not matched to a gene: 5. The CDR3 is 14 amino acids. CDR1 is DFQATT, CDR2 SNEGSKA, per germline (reference sequence). CDR3 DNA sequence: TGCAGTGCTAGTAACCGGGACAGGGCCTACGAGCAGTACTTC. This codes for CSASNRDRAYEQYF.

The sample holds one count of this clone. This chain uses TRBV3-1 (or the pseudogene TRBV3-2) with TRBJ2-3, with D perhaps matching TRBD1 (6 bases). V dropped 4 bases and J dropped 1 base, with 9 bases sitting between them. Germline V CDR1 and CDR2: LGHDT, YNNKEL (reference sequence). This CDR3 has 14 amino acids. In nucleotides, the CDR3 is TGTGCCAGCAGCCTTAAGGGGGGCACAGATACGCAGTATTTT. Encoded protein: CASSLKGGTDTQYF.

The CDR3 loop reads CASSELAGANVLTF. In DNA, the CDR3 is TGTGCCAGCAGTGAACTGGCAGGGGCCAACGTCCTGACTTTC. This sequence joins TRBV6-1 and TRBJ2-6; D call uncertain. V was clipped by 2 bases and J by 4 bases, with 6 bases between them. The CDR3 length is 14 residues. Germline lookup yields CDR1 MNHNS and CDR2 SASEGT.

This clone has just a few counts. V and J are TRBV7-9 and TRBJ1-1, with TRBD1 matching 7 bases. The length of the CDR3 is 16 residues. Trimming took 4 bases from V and 0 from J; bases not matched to a gene: 8. Germline CDR1 SEHNR, CDR2 FQNEAQ (reference sequence). The CDR3 loop reads CASSSRQGVMNTEAFF. For the CDR3, the DNA is TGTGCCAGCAGCTCTAGACAGGGAGTGATGAACACTGAAGCTTTCTTT.

V usage is TRBV3-1 (or the pseudogene TRBV3-2) and J usage is TRBJ1-1; 11 bases match TRBD1. The CDR3 runs to 15 residues. Trimming took 4 bases from V and 4 from J; bases not matched to a gene: 5. CDR1 LGHDT and CDR2 YNNKEL come from the germline V gene (reference sequence). The CDR3 DNA sequence: TGTGCCAGCAGCCGCGGGACAGGGGGACGCACTGAAGCTTTCTTT. Protein: CASSRGTGGRTEAFF.

The CDR3: CAWKTPGGTEAFF. The CDR3 DNA sequence: TGTGCCTGGAAAACCCCCGGGGGCACTGAAGCTTTCTTT. This chain joins TRBV30 and TRBJ1-1; TRBD1 is a possible D gene (5 bases). The CDR3 has 13 residues. The germline V gene has CDR1 GTSNPN and CDR2 SVGIG (reference sequence). The V end lost 4 bases, the J end lost 4 bases, and 13 bases lay between the germline ends.

This clone showed up just once. The V and J genes are TRBV6-5 and TRBJ1-2; 8 positions match TRBD1. This CDR3 is 15 amino acids long. Germline loops: CDR1 MNHEY, CDR2 SVGAGI. V was pared by 2 bases and J by 6 bases, with 8 bases of the junction left unmatched. CDR3 nucleotides: TGTGCCAGCAGTTACCGGACAGGGAAGCTCCATGGCTACACCTTC. It yields the protein CASSYRTGKLHGYTF.

The V call is TRBV28, the J call TRBJ1-5; 10 bases fit TRBD1. This CDR3 has 17 residues. CDR1 MDHEN and CDR2 SYDVKM come from the germline V gene. J lost 10 bases, V lost 6 bases, and 18 bases had no gene match. CDR3 nucleotides: TGTGCCAGCAGCCGCCATCACGGACAGGGGGGGCGTGTACCCCAGCATTTT. Its protein product is CASSRHHGQGGRVPQHF.

The genes are TRBV15 and TRBJ1-2; D remains ambiguous. Per the germline V gene, CDR1 is LNHNV and CDR2 is YYDKDF (reference sequence). CDR3 length equals 15 residues. V dropped 0 bases and J dropped 2 bases, with 10 bases sitting between them. Written as DNA, the CDR3 is TGTGCCACCAGCAGAGATTCAAGGGCGAACTATGGCTACACCTTC. Protein product: CATSRDSRANYGYTF.

This clone was counted a single time. This chain uses TRBV5-1 with TRBJ2-5; D is ambiguous. Germline V gene lookup returns CDR1 SGHRS and CDR2 YFSETQ. Between the trimmed V and J ends, which lost 0 bases and 4 bases, there was a span of 7 bases. The CDR3 is 13 amino acids. The CDR3 spells CASSLESVETQYF. For the CDR3, the DNA is TGCGCCAGCAGCTTGGAGTCGGTAGAGACCCAGTACTTC.

This clone was seen a few times. J is TRBJ1-1 and V is TRBV10-3; perhaps TRBD1 as D (6 bases). The CDR3 is 14 residues long. The germline V gene encodes CDR1 ENHRY and CDR2 SYGVKD. V was cut by 7 bases and J by 1 base, with 13 bases left in between. CDR3 sequence: CAIKGGGANTEAFF. CDR3 coding DNA: TGTGCCATCAAGGGAGGGGGGGCGAACACTGAAGCTTTCTTT.

The chain has TRBV5-1 and TRBJ1-1, with D perhaps TRBD1 (6 bases). The CDR3 runs to 12 residues. V was shortened by 0 bases and J by 10 bases, with 10 bases between the two germline ends. CDR1 and CDR2 (germline): SGHRS, YFSETQ. This chain's CDR3 is CASSLDQGRAFF. CDR3 nucleotides: TGCGCCAGCAGCTTGGATCAGGGGAGAGCTTTCTTT.

This clone occurred a few times. The junction and the germline gene differ at one end; a read error may be behind it. The chain uses TRBV19 and TRBJ1-1; D uncertain. There are 13 residues in the CDR3. CDR1 LNHDA and CDR2 SQIVND come from the germline V gene (reference sequence). CDR3 amino acids: CASSVEKNTEAFF. The CDR3 nucleotides read TGTGCCAGTAGTGTAGAAAAGAACACTGAAGCTTTCTTT.

The genes are TRBV6-1 and TRBJ1-1; D may be TRBD1 (6 bases). Germline V gene lookup returns CDR1 MNHNS and CDR2 SASEGT. The V end lost 5 bases, the J end lost 1 base, and 11 bases lay between the germline ends. The CDR3 consists of 14 residues. CDR3 in DNA: TGTGCCAGCAGTTTGACGACAGGGAACACTGAAGCTTTCTTT. It encodes CASSLTTGNTEAFF.

The gene calls are TRBV11-3 and TRBJ2-7; 7 bases line up with TRBD2. CDR1 SGHNT and CDR2 YENEEA come from the germline V gene. This CDR3 region has 14 residues. The trim removed 5 bases at V and 4 bases at J, leaving 8 bases unmatched. DNA for the CDR3: TGTGCCAGCAGCAGCAGGGCGGGAGTATACGAGCAGTACTTC. It specifies CASSSRAGVYEQYF.

The V and J genes are TRBV2 and TRBJ1-1; D uncertain. This CDR3 has 12 amino acids. Germline CDR1 is SNHLY and CDR2 is FYNNEI. Trimming took off 7 bases at V and 2 bases at J, with 8 bases between the two ends. The CDR3 DNA reads TGTGCCAGCATACGGGATAACACTGAAGCTTTCTTT. It yields the protein CASIRDNTEAFF.

In DNA form, the CDR3 reads TGTGCCAGTAGTATAGGGAGGACAGGGGGGACTGAAGCTTTCTTT. This encodes CASSIGRTGGTEAFF. The rearrangement joins TRBV19 to TRBJ1-1; 10 bases line up with TRBD1. Germline CDR1 reads LNHDA; CDR2 reads SQIVND (reference sequence). The ends lost 1 base at V and 5 bases at J; junction bases unmatched: 4. The CDR3 is 15 amino acids.

The rearrangement uses TRBV18 and TRBJ2-5; unclear D gene. From germline, CDR1 is KGHSH and CDR2 LQKENI. The V gene lost 0 bases and the J gene lost 7 bases, with 12 bases spanning the gap. The CDR3 loop spans 14 amino acids. CDR3: CASSPPVSRATQYF. The CDR3, as DNA: TGTGCCAGCTCACCACCGGTTAGCCGGGCGACCCAGTACTTC.

This clone was recorded a few times. The chain combines TRBV5-1 with TRBJ2-2; 8 nucleotides line up with TRBD1. This CDR3 is 16 amino acids long. Germline-derived CDR1 and CDR2 are SGHRS and YFSETQ. With 4 bases clipped from V and 8 bases from J, the junction kept 13 bases outside the gene matches. Written as DNA, the CDR3 is TGCGCCAGCAGCCCAGGGACAGGCCCCCAACGGGGGGAGCTGTTTTTT. Amino acids: CASSPGTGPQRGELFF.

The chain uses TRBV4-3 and TRBJ1-6; no clear D gene. Germline CDR1 reads LGHNA; CDR2 reads YSLEER. Trimming shortened V by 0 bases and J by 10 bases, and 7 bases separated the two germline ends. CDR3 size: 13 residues. The CDR3 loop is CASSQDVVSPLHF. CDR3 bases: TGCGCCAGCAGCCAAGATGTTGTGTCACCCCTCCACTTT.

The chain joins TRBV15 to TRBJ1-1, with D unresolved. Trimming stripped 0 bases from V and 11 bases from J, with 10 bases between. Germline-derived CDR1 and CDR2 are LNHNV and YYDKDF (reference sequence). This CDR3 is built from 12 residues. The CDR3 reads CATSRETQNAFF. CDR3 DNA: TGTGCCACCAGCAGAGAGACCCAGAACGCTTTCTTT.

This rearrangement joins TRBV28 to TRBJ1-2; tentatively, D is TRBD1 (6 bases). CDR3 size: 14 residues. With 6 bases removed from V and 0 bases from J, the gap between germline ends came to 11 bases. The germline V gene has CDR1 MDHEN and CDR2 SYDVKM. CDR3 DNA: TGTGCCAGCAGGGGGACACCATCTAACTATGGCTACACCTTC. It codes for CASRGTPSNYGYTF.

V gene TRBV30 combines with J gene TRBJ1-1; D is perhaps TRBD1 (5 bases). The V gene lost 0 bases and the J gene lost 7 bases, with 15 bases spanning the gap. The CDR3 is made up of 14 amino acids. Germline CDR1 reads GTSNPN; CDR2 reads SVGIG (reference sequence). The CDR3 DNA is TGTGCCTGGAGTGTCGGAGGGGCAGAGGGTGAAGCTTTCTTT. Protein: CAWSVGGAEGEAFF. Full variable domain (rest looked up from reference TRBV30 and TRBJ1-1): SQTIHQWPATLVQPVGSPLSLECTVEGTSNPNLYWYRQAAGRGLQLLFYSVGIGQISSEVPQNLSASRPQDRQFILSSKKLLLSDSGFYLCAWSVGGAEGEAFFGQGTRLTVV.

The chain has TRBV19 and TRBJ1-2; D is unresolved. Trimming shortened V by 5 bases and J by 8 bases, and 15 bases separated the two germline ends. Germline CDR1 reads LNHDA; CDR2 reads SQIVND (reference sequence). The CDR3 runs to 13 residues. In DNA, the CDR3 is TGTGCCAGTAGTCCATTGCAGGTCGGAGGCTACACCTTC. Its translation is CASSPLQVGGYTF.

The chain links TRBV3-1 (or the pseudogene TRBV3-2) to TRBJ2-3; TRBD1 matches 7 bases. V was pared by 2 bases and J by 6 bases, with 5 bases of the junction left unmatched. CDR3 length: 14 residues. The germline gives CDR1 LGHDT, CDR2 YNNKEL (reference sequence). CDR3 DNA sequence: TGTGCCAGCAGCCAAACAGGGGAAGGGGATACGCAGTATTTT. Translating gives CASSQTGEGDTQYF.

The gene calls are TRBV4-3 and TRBJ1-6; D may be TRBD1 (5 bases). V dropped 0 bases and J dropped 0 bases, with 9 bases sitting between them. Germline V lookup: CDR1 LGHNA, CDR2 YSLEER. The CDR3 spans 17 residues. Written as DNA, the CDR3 is TGCGCCAGCAGCCAAGATTACAGGAGCTCCTATAATTCACCCCTCCACTTT. Its translation is CASSQDYRSSYNSPLHF.